This T cell receptor (beta chain) appears in the sequencing data of a study of T cells in Graves' hyperthyroidism and ophthalmopathy. With 10 bases removed from V and 0 bases from J, the gap between germline ends came to 12 bases. Germline V gene data show CDR1 as ENHRY and CDR2 as SYGVKD. The CDR3 sequence is 14 residues long. This clonotype was picked up a small number of times. TCR beta CDR3 regions were amplified from RNA transcripts. A set of HTBI primers served as the primers for a first-round RT-PCR of the TCR CDR3. A single record per CDR3 protein comes from TCRdb applying MiXCR to the multiplex PCR reads. Altogether 700,000 or so distinct CDR3 sequences are present, about 17% being singletons, with the ten largest covering roughly 8%.

This sequence was found in a man aged 18 to 29 with Graves' hyperthyroidism. The chain recombines TRBV10-3 with TRBJ2-2; D gene unclear. The sample comprised blood. CDR3 loop: CATRAASNTGELFF. The DNA of the CDR3 is TGTGCCACTCGCGCGGCTTCGAACACCGGGGAGCTGTTTTTT.